The 27 T cell receptor beta chains listed next were all sequenced from one sample in a study of cytomegalovirus exposure and HLA in healthy donors (dated by TCRdb to the late 2010s). Libraries were constructed by the immunoSEQ multiplex PCR assay. A mixture of 60 forward primers for TCR Vbeta segments and 13 reverse primers for TCR Jbeta segments was used in the multiplex PCR. Entries here come from immuneACCESS through TCRdb and include only in-frame sequences with V and J called. Some clones fail to appear in such tables; in the studies checked, an unresolved V gene covers under half of the shortfall, and the cause of the remainder is unknown. The sample table contains around 200,000 clones; only one count was recorded for 65% to 90% of them. In total, the top ten clones hold roughly 6.7% of the sample. The sequenced sample consisted of PBMCs. The receptor set was obtained from a man between 40 and 49 years old in good health and CMV-seropositive.

V and J are TRBV7-9 and TRBJ2-1; D may be TRBD1 (6 bases). Germline V gene sequence: CDR1 SEHNR, CDR2 FQNEAQ (reference sequence). CDR3 length: 15 amino acids. V lost 6 bases and J lost 2, with 14 bases in between. CDR3 sequence reads: CASRPQGSPYNEQFF. Here the CDR3 DNA reads TGTGCCAGCAGGCCTCAGGGGAGCCCCTACAATGAGCAGTTCTTC. Complete variable domain (other parts from reference TRBV7-9 and TRBJ2-1): DTGVSQNPRHKITKRGQNVTFRCDPISEHNRLYWYRQTLGQGPEFLTYFQNEAQLEKSRLLSDRFSAERPKGSFSTLEIQRTEQGDSAMYLCASRPQGSPYNEQFFGPGTRLTVL.

CDR3 region: CASRSTGNSNQPQHF. The CDR3 DNA reads as TGTGCCAGCAGATCGACAGGAAATAGCAATCAGCCCCAGCATTTT. The chain carries TRBV6-6 and TRBJ1-5, with D tentatively TRBD1 (6 bases). The ends were cut back, 6 bases at V and 0 bases at J, with 12 bases in the middle. CDR3 length: 15 amino acids. Germline CDR1 reads MNHNY; CDR2 reads SVGAGI (reference sequence).

J is TRBJ2-1 and V is TRBV29-1; D may be TRBD1 (6 bases). Between the trimmed V and J ends, which lost 4 bases and 6 bases, there was a span of 10 bases. The CDR3 extends over 12 amino acids. From germline, CDR1 is SQVTM and CDR2 ANQGSEA. This CDR3 reads CSVALGANEQFF. Here the CDR3 DNA reads TGCAGCGTTGCTTTGGGGGCCAATGAGCAGTTCTTC.

In DNA, the CDR3 is TGTGCCAGCAGCTTGCCTAGCGGGGGACGCTACAATGAGCAGTTCTTC. Translated: CASSLPSGGRYNEQFF. V usage is TRBV5-8 and J usage is TRBJ2-1, with 10 nucleotides matching TRBD2. The CDR3 spans 16 residues. CDR1 is SGHTS, CDR2 YDEGEE, per germline. The V and J ends lost 1 base and 3 bases, in that order; junction bases with no gene match: 4.

The CDR3 reads CASSQATRPGQGLATFSYEQYF. CDR3 DNA: TGCGCCAGCAGCCAAGCGACCCGGCCGGGACAGGGACTTGCTACCTTCTCCTACGAGCAGTACTTC. J is TRBJ2-7 and V is TRBV4-3; 9 bases are a match to TRBD1. This CDR3 comprises 22 residues. Germline V CDR1 and CDR2: LGHNA, YSLEER. Trimming cost V 1 base and J 0 bases; bases outside gene matches: 22.

This rearrangement joins TRBV5-4 to TRBJ2-5; TRBD2 might be the D (6 bases). Trimming pared 5 bases from V and 3 bases from J, leaving 11 bases between. Germline CDR1 SGHNT, CDR2 YYREEE (reference sequence). The CDR3 consists of 13 residues. Here the CDR3 reads CASRLAVEETQYF. In DNA, the CDR3 is TGTGCCAGCAGACTAGCAGTGGAAGAGACCCAGTACTTC. The full variable domain, rest sourced from reference TRBV5-4 and TRBJ2-5, is ETGVTQSPTHLIKTRGQQVTLRCSSQSGHNTVSWYQQALGQGPQFIFQYYREEENGRGNFPPRFSGLQFPNYSSELNVNALELDDSALYLCASRLAVEETQYFGPGTRLLVL.

This sequence joins TRBV6-5 and TRBJ2-7; 9 nucleotides align to TRBD2. The CDR3 is 15 residues long. V shed 5 bases, J shed 1 base, and the junction held 6 bases outside the gene matches. The germline gives CDR1 MNHEY, CDR2 SVGAGI. Written as DNA, the CDR3 is TGTGCCAGCAGTGGTACTAGCGGGTCTTCCTACGAGCAGTACTTC. This translates into CASSGTSGSSYEQYF.

V and J are TRBV5-4 and TRBJ2-5, with D tentatively TRBD1 (6 bases). CDR3 length: 14 amino acids. CDR1 and CDR2 (germline): SGHNT, YYREEE (reference sequence). V was shortened by 3 bases and J by 4 bases, with 13 bases between the two germline ends. CDR3 sequence reads: CASSSVQGAETQYF. CDR3 coding DNA: TGTGCCAGCAGCTCCGTACAGGGAGCAGAGACCCAGTACTTC.

This chain joins TRBV7-3 and TRBJ2-2; no reliable D call. Germline V gene data show CDR1 as SGHTA and CDR2 as FQGTGA. This CDR3 region has 14 residues. Trimming took off 2 bases at V and 1 base at J, with 5 bases between the two ends. CDR3 in amino acids: CASSLVQNTGELFF. CDR3 DNA: TGTGCCAGCAGCTTAGTACAGAACACCGGGGAGCTGTTTTTT.

V gene TRBV7-3 combines with J gene TRBJ2-1; 9 bases fit TRBD1. Germline V gene sequence: CDR1 SGHTA, CDR2 FQGTGA. The ends lost 0 bases at V and 5 bases at J; junction bases unmatched: 5. The CDR3 sequence is 16 residues long. CDR3 DNA sequence: TGTGCCAGCAGCTTAACTCCGACAGGGGGTCACAATGAGCAGTTCTTC. It specifies CASSLTPTGGHNEQFF.

J is TRBJ2-7 and V is TRBV27; TRBD2 might be the D (6 bases). The CDR3 totals 14 residues. CDR1 and CDR2 from the germline V gene are MNHEY and SMNVEV (reference sequence). Trimming shortened V by 3 bases and J by 4 bases, and 13 bases separated the two germline ends. The CDR3 sequence: CASSFGGKEYEQYF. The CDR3 DNA reads TGTGCCAGCAGTTTTGGGGGGAAGGAGTACGAGCAGTACTTC.

This chain links TRBV7-2 with TRBJ2-7; weak D call: TRBD2 (5 bases). The CDR3 totals 13 residues. Germline CDR1 and CDR2: SGHTA and FQGNSA. Trimming stripped 4 bases from V and 4 bases from J, with 11 bases between. For the CDR3, the DNA is TGTGCCAGCAGCTATCTGGGAGTTTACGAGCAGTACTTC. It encodes CASSYLGVYEQYF.

The chain joins TRBV7-2 to TRBJ2-5, with 8 positions matching TRBD2. The V segment lost 4 bases and the J segment 2 bases; nucleotides outside the gene matches: 12. This CDR3 is built from 17 residues. Germline assignment: CDR1 SGHTA and CDR2 FQGNSA. The CDR3 DNA sequence: TGTGCCAGCAGCTACCGACCGGGGGGGGAGATACAAGAGACCCAGTACTTC. It translates to CASSYRPGGEIQETQYF.

The rearrangement links TRBV9 to TRBJ2-1, with D tentatively TRBD1 (6 bases). With 0 bases removed from V and 10 bases from J, the gap between germline ends came to 8 bases. This CDR3 contains 12 residues. Germline-derived CDR1 and CDR2 are SGDLS and YYNGEE. CDR3: CASSVGGQEQFF. As DNA, the CDR3 is TGTGCCAGCAGCGTAGGCGGACAGGAGCAGTTCTTC.

The V gene is TRBV5-1, the J gene TRBJ1-3, with D tentatively TRBD1 (5 bases). Germline CDR1 is SGHRS and CDR2 is YFSETQ. The CDR3 contains 16 residues. V gave up 2 bases and J gave up 2 bases, with 14 bases separating them. As DNA, the CDR3 is TGCGCCAGCAGCTTATGGAATAGGGGAACTGGAAACACCATATATTTT. Translation: CASSLWNRGTGNTIYF.

This rearrangement joins TRBV2 to TRBJ1-1; no reliable D call. Germline assignment: CDR1 SNHLY and CDR2 FYNNEI. V shed 2 bases and J shed 0 bases, with 7 bases lying between them. The CDR3 runs to 14 residues. CDR3 DNA: TGTGCCAGCAGTGAACGTTCAGTGAACACTGAAGCTTTCTTT. It is translated as CASSERSVNTEAFF.

V is TRBV11-1 and J is TRBJ1-1; weak D call: TRBD1 (6 bases). In germline, CDR1 is SGHAT, CDR2 FQDESV (reference sequence). V gave up 0 bases and J gave up 4 bases, with 9 bases separating them. CDR3 length equals 14 residues. DNA of the CDR3: TGTGCCAGCAGCTTAGCCCAGGGGAGCACTGAAGCTTTCTTT. Its translation is CASSLAQGSTEAFF.

The gene calls are TRBV4-2 and TRBJ1-2, with a possible D match to TRBD1 (6 bases). The CDR3 runs to 14 residues. CDR1 and CDR2 (germline): LGHNA, YNFKEQ. Trimming cost V 0 bases and J 4 bases, with 9 bases left between them. This CDR3 is CASSQDGQLYGYTF. In DNA, the CDR3 is TGTGCCAGCAGCCAAGACGGACAGCTCTATGGCTACACCTTC.

The chain carries TRBV27 and TRBJ2-1; 8 nucleotides agree with TRBD2. This CDR3 spans 13 amino acids. With V trimmed by 3 bases and J by 6 bases, 1 base remained unmatched. Germline lookup yields CDR1 MNHEY and CDR2 SMNVEV (reference sequence). This chain's CDR3 is CASSFGGVNEQFF. The CDR3 nucleotides are TGTGCCAGCAGTTTCGGGGGGGTCAATGAGCAGTTCTTC.

This clone was detected only once. DNA for the CDR3: TGTGCCAGCAGAAAACAGGGTATCGGGGAGCTGTTTTTT. Translation gives CASRKQGIGELFF. This chain joins TRBV28 and TRBJ2-2; weak D call: TRBD1 (6 bases). The CDR3 totals 13 residues. Germline V lookup: CDR1 MDHEN, CDR2 SYDVKM. V was shortened by 6 bases and J by 7 bases, with 12 bases between the two germline ends.

V is TRBV29-1 and J is TRBJ2-7; the match to TRBD2 covers 13 bases. The CDR3 runs 13 residues. V shed 7 bases and J 9 bases; nucleotides not matched to a gene: 9. Germline values: CDR1 SQVTM, CDR2 ANQGSEA. The CDR3 protein is CSARTSGGPGQYF. The CDR3, as DNA: TGCAGCGCTCGGACTAGCGGGGGACCCGGGCAGTACTTC.

This clone has just a few counts. This sequence joins TRBV27 and TRBJ1-2; D gene ambiguous. Germline loops: CDR1 MNHEY, CDR2 SMNVEV (reference sequence). The ends were cut back, 3 bases at V and 6 bases at J, with 11 bases in the middle. CDR3 size: 13 residues. The CDR3 here is CASSFFEGDGYTF. The DNA of the CDR3 is TGTGCCAGCAGTTTTTTTGAGGGTGATGGCTACACCTTC.

The chain combines TRBV7-8 with TRBJ2-5; TRBD2 is a possible D gene (6 bases). V shed 5 bases and J shed 0 bases, with 10 bases lying between them. The CDR3 is 14 amino acids. Germline V CDR1 and CDR2: SGHVS, FQNEAQ. The DNA for the CDR3 is TGTGCCAGCAGCCGCCGGGACTACCAAGAGACCCAGTACTTC. It translates to CASSRRDYQETQYF.

This chain links TRBV7-2 with TRBJ2-7; TRBD1 aligns across 8 bases. Germline V CDR1 and CDR2: SGHTA, FQGNSA. The J segment lost 2 bases and the V segment lost 3 bases, leaving 3 bases of the junction unmatched. The CDR3 is 14 amino acids. The CDR3 bases are TGTGCCAGCAGCTTCGGACAGGGACCCTACGAGCAGTACTTC. Its protein is CASSFGQGPYEQYF. Full variable domain (rest looked up from reference TRBV7-2 and TRBJ2-7): GAGVSQSPSNKVTEKGKDVELRCDPISGHTALYWYRQSLGQGLEFLIYFQGNSAPDKSGLPSDRFSAERTGGSVSTLTIQRTQQEDSAVYLCASSFGQGPYEQYFGPGTRLTVT.

This sequence joins TRBV7-2 and TRBJ2-1, with 8 bases identical to TRBD1. The V segment lost 5 bases and the J segment 8 bases; nucleotides outside the gene matches: 5. Per the germline V gene, CDR1 is SGHTA and CDR2 is FQGNSA. The CDR3 has 13 amino acids. The CDR3 loop reads CASSRTGSHEQFF. CDR3 nucleotide sequence: TGTGCCAGCAGCCGGACAGGGAGTCATGAGCAGTTCTTC. Looking up the rest from reference TRBV7-2 and TRBJ2-1 gives the full variable domain: GAGVSQSPSNKVTEKGKDVELRCDPISGHTALYWYRQSLGQGLEFLIYFQGNSAPDKSGLPSDRFSAERTGGSVSTLTIQRTQQEDSAVYLCASSRTGSHEQFFGPGTRLTVL.

The chain couples TRBV7-6 to TRBJ1-6; maybe TRBD1 (6 bases). Per germline, CDR1 SGHVS and CDR2 FNYEAQ. The V end lost 0 bases, the J end lost 0 bases, and 9 bases lay between the germline ends. The CDR3 sequence is 17 residues long. The CDR3 DNA sequence: TGTGCCAGCAGCTTAGCGCAGGGGAGCTCCTATAATTCACCCCTCCACTTT. Its protein is CASSLAQGSSYNSPLHF.

Only one count was recorded for this clone. The chain links TRBV9 to TRBJ2-7; the D is unclear. Trimming cost V 3 bases and J 0 bases, with 4 bases left between them. The CDR3 extends over 12 amino acids. Germline-derived CDR1 and CDR2 are SGDLS and YYNGEE. The CDR3 sequence: CASSGSSYEQYF. CDR3 sequence (DNA): TGTGCCAGCAGCGGGAGCTCCTACGAGCAGTACTTC.